The sequence of this T cell receptor (beta chain) was determined in a study of T cells in Graves' hyperthyroidism and ophthalmopathy (dated by TCRdb to between 2018 and 2020). Broadly, across the study: Peripheral blood was collected at initial diagnosis, before any treatment. TCR V-J signatures able to tell the groups apart were searched for in a discovery cohort of more than 90 patients, of whom roughly 42 had Graves' ophthalmopathy and about 60 had stable Graves' hyperthyroidism. Prospective prediction of ophthalmopathy was tested in an independent validation cohort consisting of 18 hyperthyroidism patients and some 17 patients who later progressed to ophthalmopathy. For training and testing, the 110 or so patients in the discovery cohort were randomly divided in a 7:3 ratio. Thyroid tissue and blood T-cell repertoires from over 5 Graves' hyperthyroidism patients were also compared in the study. Following sampling, methimazole starting at 30 mg daily was given to hyperthyroidism patients, and high-dose intravenous methylprednisolone was given to ophthalmopathy patients. The paper reports TCR Vbeta CDR3 sequencing of approximately 130 peripheral blood samples: 40 or so ophthalmopathy, approximately 74 hyperthyroidism and approximately 17 progressor patients. Results the study describes overall, beyond this receptor: Most expanded thyroid clonotypes (frequency above 0.001) were also detected in blood, a finding suggesting that blood repertoires may reflect thyroid immune responses. In validation, the model predicted progression to ophthalmopathy with 60% to 71% sensitivity and roughly 72% specificity, a median of 6.5 months before onset. A model built on a 13 V-J signature distinguished ophthalmopathy from stable hyperthyroidism, reaching around 88% sensitivity and 81% to 83% specificity in cross-validation and 80%/75% in testing. No statistical method was used to fix the sample size in advance, and group allocation was not hidden from the investigators.

Amplification of TCR beta CDR3 regions was carried out from RNA transcripts. The first round of RT-PCR for the TCR CDR3 was performed with the HTBI primer set and the Qiagen OneStep RT-PCR kit. A second multiplex PCR round built the libraries, followed by size selection and purification. The libraries were sequenced on an Illumina HiSeq2000 using paired-end 100 bp reads. The source study handled its data this way. SOAPnuke was used to process the raw data, throwing out any read that contained adapters or uncalled bases, had a mean Phred below 15, or lacked an exact constant-primer or identifier match. High-quality paired reads were merged with COPE v1.2.5, and unique nucleotide sequences were defined as clonotypes. Clonotypes were aligned to IMGT TRBV, TRBD and TRBJ reference segments using MiTCR v1.1. Analysis was restricted to V-J combinations with a frequency above 0.0001, which covered 99.2% of repertoires. A TCS score was defined as the ratio between F50 (clonal expansion) and ExV (chaos), using BLOSUM62-based TCRdist between CDR3 peptides within each V-J. Welch's t-statistics and random forest reduced roughly 500 V-J features to 13, which were used in a naive Bayes classifier (R e1071). TCRdb reanalyzed the raw reads on its own, using fastp at Q25 for trimming and MiXCR for clone calling, and kept in-frame beta chains. Each entry merges the rows of one CDR3 protein and shows their most common DNA and genes. The V and J calls here are based on TCRdb, not the publication. The table for this sample lists some 510,000 distinct CDR3 sequences; 20% of them were counted only once. The ten largest clones capture roughly 29% of the sample.

V gives up 2 bases and J gives up 3 bases, and the segment between their germline ends measures 4 bases. The germline V gene provides CDR1 MGHDK and CDR2 SYGVNS. From the cysteine up to the phenylalanine, the CDR3 has a length of 13 residues. CDR3 DNA only is kept here, 39 bases in frame from base 1. A patient counted as having stable Graves' hyperthyroidism if no progression to ophthalmopathy occurred over 18 months of follow-up. Hyperthyroidism patients were newly diagnosed, had a disease duration of under 2 months, and were aged 18 to 65 years. Patients with uncontrolled infections, other autoimmune diseases, pregnancy or lactation were excluded. Clinical symptoms, serum thyroxine and TRAb, thyroid ultrasound, and orbital computed tomography formed the basis for the diagnoses. PBMCs were isolated from 8 to 10 ml of fresh peripheral blood by Ficoll-Paque density gradient centrifugation. Total RNA was extracted using Trizol reagent, and RNA quality was assessed on an Agilent 2100 Bioanalyzer.

With respect to this clonotype: No antigen is known for it. Per-base quality was not reported, and no clone a single base away is much larger than it.

This TCR was recovered from a man between 18 and 29 years old with Graves' hyperthyroidism. The material sequenced was blood. The chain uses TRBV25-1 and TRBJ2-2; no confident D gene assignment can be made. The nucleotide sequence is given as TGTGCCAGCAGTGAAACCTACACCGGGGAGCTGTTTTTT. It is translated as CASSETYTGELFF.